Listed here are 2 T cell receptor beta chains from one sample, sequenced in a study of T cells after yellow fever vaccination. MiXCR was run by TCRdb on the 5' RACE reads, yielding one entry per CDR3 protein. The sample has some 100,000 distinct CDR3 sequences, approximately 8.4% seen once. Sample: CD8+ T cells not binding an NS4B(214-222) dextramer, sorted from PBMCs, taken around 15 days after the first yellow fever vaccination. The receptor source for this set is a man aged 18 to 30 who received the YFV17D yellow fever vaccine.

The table lists this clonotype with many counts. J is TRBJ2-7 and V is TRBV18, with D unresolved. The CDR3 sequence is 16 residues long. CDR1 KGHSH and CDR2 LQKENI come from the germline V gene. The V end lost 2 bases, the J end lost 0 bases, and 14 bases lay between the germline ends. The CDR3 DNA is TGTGCCAGCTCACCAACCACCGGGCAGTTCTCCTACGAGCAGTACTTC. This codes for CASSPTTGQFSYEQYF.

The rearrangement joins TRBV7-8 to TRBJ1-1; TRBD1 is a possible D gene (5 bases). V was cut by 1 base and J by 0 bases, with 9 bases left in between. CDR3 length: 15 residues. Germline loops: CDR1 SGHVS, CDR2 FQNEAQ. CDR3 sequence: CASSLGRGVNTEAFF. The CDR3 DNA sequence: TGTGCCAGCAGCTTAGGTAGGGGCGTGAACACTGAAGCTTTCTTT.